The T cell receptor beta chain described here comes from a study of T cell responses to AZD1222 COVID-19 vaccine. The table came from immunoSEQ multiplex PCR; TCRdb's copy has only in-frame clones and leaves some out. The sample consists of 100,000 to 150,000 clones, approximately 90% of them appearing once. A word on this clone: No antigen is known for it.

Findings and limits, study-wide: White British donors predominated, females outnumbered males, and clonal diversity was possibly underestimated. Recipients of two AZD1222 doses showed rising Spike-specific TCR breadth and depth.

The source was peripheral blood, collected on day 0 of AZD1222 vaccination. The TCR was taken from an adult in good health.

The CDR3 DNA reads as TGTGCCAGTAGTACGCCTCCCGGGACAGGGGTTGGCACTGAAGCTTTCTTT. This codes for CASSTPPGTGVGTEAFF. The chain couples TRBV19 to TRBJ1-1; 10 positions match TRBD1. V shed 4 bases and J 4 bases; nucleotides not matched to a gene: 12. CDR1 is LNHDA and CDR2 is SQIVND in the germline V gene (reference sequence). The CDR3 has 17 amino acids.